These 29 T cell receptor beta chains were all obtained from the same sample, sequenced in a study of CD8 T cells in ankylosing spondylitis. General study results and limits: A TCR beta motif of fewer than ten highly homologous variants appeared characteristic of ankylosing spondylitis blood.

TCRdb passed the 5' RACE reads through MiXCR, listing each CDR3 protein once. The sample yields 250,000 to 350,000 distinct CDR3 sequences, approximately 8% seen once. These receptors lack a known antigen. Sequencing used blood, either unsorted or a sorted T cell fraction (not recorded which). The receptors shown here come from a male donor with ankylosing spondylitis.

The chain recombines TRBV27 with TRBJ1-5; 7 bases fit TRBD1. Germline V lookup: CDR1 MNHEY, CDR2 SMNVEV (reference sequence). Germline trimming cut 0 bases from V and 6 bases from J; bases unmatched to any gene: 5. The CDR3 is 15 amino acids. CDR3 loop: CASSLSGGGFQPQHF. The CDR3 region has the DNA TGTGCCAGCAGTTTATCGGGAGGGGGCTTTCAGCCCCAGCATTTT.

The chain recombines TRBV5-1 with TRBJ2-5; 7 bases fit TRBD1. This CDR3 region has 14 residues. V lost 0 bases, J lost 5 bases, and 4 bases stayed unmatched. CDR1 SGHRS and CDR2 YFSETQ come from the germline V gene. The CDR3: CASSLAGTVETQYF. The CDR3 nucleotides are TGCGCCAGCAGCTTGGCCGGGACAGTGGAGACCCAGTACTTC.

This clonotype was counted many times. The CDR3 bases are TGTGCCAGCAGCTTCGGGCTCATCGGCTACGAGCAGTACTTC. Its translation: CASSFGLIGYEQYF. The genes are TRBV7-9 and TRBJ2-7; D uncertain. This CDR3 has 14 amino acids. The germline gives CDR1 SEHNR, CDR2 FQNEAQ (reference sequence). The V end lost 3 bases, the J end lost 3 bases, and 12 bases lay between the germline ends. The whole variable domain, filled in from reference TRBV7-9 and TRBJ2-7, reads DTGVSQNPRHKITKRGQNVTFRCDPISEHNRLYWYRQTLGQGPEFLTYFQNEAQLEKSRLLSDRFSAERPKGSFSTLEIQRTEQGDSAMYLCASSFGLIGYEQYFGPGTRLTVT.

The genes are TRBV27 and TRBJ1-5; 11 nucleotides align to TRBD1. This CDR3 comprises 16 residues. Germline loops: CDR1 MNHEY, CDR2 SMNVEV (reference sequence). J lost 6 bases, V lost 3 bases, and 7 bases had no gene match. DNA for the CDR3: TGTGCCAGCAGTTTCTCAGTGGGGACAGGGGGTCAGCCCCAGCATTTT. Its translation is CASSFSVGTGGQPQHF.

This clonotype was detected only a few times. The V gene is TRBV6-2 or TRBV6-3, the J gene TRBJ2-1; D remains ambiguous. Trimming cost V 6 bases and J 10 bases, with 19 bases left between them. The CDR3 spans 14 residues. Germline V gene sequence: CDR1 MNHEY, CDR2 SVGEGT. DNA for the CDR3: TGTGCCAGCAGCTCAGACTGGAACAATGTAGAGCAGTTCTTC. As protein: CASSSDWNNVEQFF.

This clonotype has a count of ten or more. The chain joins TRBV3-1 to TRBJ2-7; D call uncertain. V was clipped by 1 base and J by 2 bases, with 15 bases between them. CDR3 length: 16 amino acids. The germline V gene has CDR1 LGHDT and CDR2 YNNKEL (reference sequence). CDR3 bases: TGTGCCAGCAGCCAAGGGCTCCCCGGGCTGGCCTACGAGCAGTACTTC. Its protein is CASSQGLPGLAYEQYF.

CDR3 sequence (DNA): TGTGCCAGCAGCCATGGGACTAGCCCGTACAATGAGCAGTTCTTC. Its translation: CASSHGTSPYNEQFF. This chain connects TRBV4-2 to TRBJ2-1; TRBD2 matches at 9 bases. This CDR3 region has 15 residues. The J segment lost 4 bases and the V segment lost 3 bases, leaving 4 bases of the junction unmatched. Per the germline V gene, CDR1 is LGHNA and CDR2 is YNFKEQ.

The chain uses TRBV6-1 and TRBJ1-5; D remains unclear. Germline values: CDR1 MNHNS, CDR2 SASEGT. The length of the CDR3 is 14 residues. V dropped 7 bases and J dropped 4 bases, with 14 bases sitting between them. The CDR3, as DNA: TGTGCCAGCACCTTTCACGGTCTGAATCAGCCCCAGCATTTT. This encodes CASTFHGLNQPQHF.

Only a few counts were recorded for this clonotype. The V gene is TRBV27, the J gene TRBJ2-7; D perhaps matches TRBD1 (6 bases). Germline V gives CDR1 MNHEY, CDR2 SMNVEV (reference sequence). CDR3 length: 12 amino acids. Deletions cut 5 bases from V and 5 bases from J, with 10 bases between. The CDR3 reads CASSPPGDEQYF. The CDR3 nucleotides read TGTGCCAGCAGTCCCCCAGGGGACGAGCAGTACTTC.

This chain connects TRBV5-1 to TRBJ2-1; 8 nucleotides agree with TRBD2. CDR1 and CDR2 (germline): SGHRS, YFSETQ. V dropped 4 bases and J dropped 7; count of bases not matched to a gene: 10. The CDR3 covers 15 residues. As DNA, the CDR3 is TGCGCCAGCAGCCCCGGACTAGCCCGGCCTAATGAGCAGTTCTTC. Translation: CASSPGLARPNEQFF.

This clonotype was detected a few times. This chain joins TRBV19 and TRBJ1-4; D perhaps matches TRBD1 (5 bases). V was clipped by 2 bases and J by 11 bases, with 21 bases between them. The CDR3 loop spans 16 amino acids. In germline, CDR1 is LNHDA, CDR2 SQIVND (reference sequence). The CDR3 loop is CASSISVGTAVGKLFF. In DNA, the CDR3 is TGTGCCAGTAGTATAAGTGTTGGGACCGCCGTTGGGAAACTGTTTTTT.

This chain connects TRBV27 to TRBJ2-7; 11 nucleotides agree with TRBD1. Germline V gene data show CDR1 as MNHEY and CDR2 as SMNVEV (reference sequence). The CDR3 totals 16 residues. V lost 0 bases and J lost 2; bases outside the gene matches: 3. The CDR3 nucleotides are TGTGCCAGCAGTTTATCCTCGGGACAGGGGGCCTACGAGCAGTACTTC. It specifies CASSLSSGQGAYEQYF.

This clonotype was counted at least ten times. J is TRBJ2-2 and V is TRBV29-1; D gene unclear. Deletions cut 3 bases from V and 2 bases from J, with 10 bases between. The germline CDR1 and CDR2 sequences are SQVTM and ANQGSEA. The CDR3 sequence is 14 residues long. CDR3 DNA sequence: TGCAGCGTTGAGGGCGGATCTAACACCGGGGAGCTGTTTTTT. Translating it yields CSVEGGSNTGELFF.

The table lists this clonotype with a few counts. V is TRBV2 and J is TRBJ2-7; D not certain. Germline CDR1 reads SNHLY; CDR2 reads FYNNEI. V was trimmed by 1 base and J by 9 bases, leaving 16 bases between them. This CDR3 is built from 14 residues. This CDR3 reads CASSEGRGDRVQYF. As DNA, the CDR3 is TGTGCCAGCAGTGAAGGGCGCGGAGATCGGGTGCAGTACTTC.

This chain uses TRBV6-1 with TRBJ1-1, with D tentatively TRBD1 (6 bases). Germline V lookup: CDR1 MNHNS, CDR2 SASEGT. The length of the CDR3 is 15 residues. V lost 5 bases and J lost 3, with 16 bases in between. CDR3 amino acids: CASSPLDSYYTEAFF. The CDR3, as DNA: TGTGCCAGCAGTCCTCTGGACAGTTATTACACTGAAGCTTTCTTT.

The rearrangement uses TRBV7-8 and TRBJ2-2; D is unclear. Germline CDR1 is SGHVS and CDR2 is FQNEAQ. CDR3 length: 13 residues. V lost 7 bases, J lost 1 base, and 7 bases lay in between. The CDR3 region is CASIPRNTGELFF. The DNA of the CDR3 is TGTGCCAGCATCCCCAGGAACACCGGGGAGCTGTTTTTT. Variable domain in full (rest from reference TRBV7-8 and TRBJ2-2): GAGVSQSPRYKVAKRGQDVALRCDPISGHVSLFWYQQALGQGPEFLTYFQNEAQLDKSGLPSDRFFAERPEGSVSTLKIQRTQQEDSAVYLCASIPRNTGELFFGEGSRLTVL.

The chain is built from TRBV3-1 and TRBJ2-5; no firm D call. The length of the CDR3 is 15 residues. The germline gives CDR1 LGHDT, CDR2 YNNKEL (reference sequence). Deletions cut 2 bases from V and 5 bases from J, with 15 bases between. CDR3 nucleotide sequence: TGTGCCAGCAGCCAACCTCCGGCTCCCGCGGAGACCCAGTACTTC. Encoded protein: CASSQPPAPAETQYF.

The chain is built from TRBV12-3 or TRBV12-4 and TRBJ2-5, with TRBD1 matching over 8 bases. The CDR3 is made up of 15 amino acids. V gave up 5 bases and J gave up 4 bases; unmatched junction bases: 9. In DNA form, the CDR3 reads TGTGCCAGCAGTCCGCGGACAGGGATCCGAGAGACCCAGTACTTC. Amino acid sequence: CASSPRTGIRETQYF.

This clonotype was counted ten times or more. This rearrangement joins TRBV7-8 to TRBJ2-1; 10 bases align to TRBD2. Germline trimming cut 5 bases from V and 0 bases from J; bases unmatched to any gene: 4. There are 16 residues in the CDR3. Looked up from germline, CDR1 is SGHVS and CDR2 is FQNEAQ. This CDR3 is CASSVIAGGSYNEQFF. The DNA for the CDR3 is TGTGCCAGCAGCGTAATAGCGGGAGGCTCCTACAATGAGCAGTTCTTC.

This clonotype was seen ten or more times. The chain has TRBV5-1 and TRBJ1-4; D gene ambiguous. V lost 4 bases and J lost 8, with 21 bases in between. The CDR3 length is 16 residues. Germline V lookup: CDR1 SGHRS, CDR2 YFSETQ. The CDR3, as DNA: TGCGCCAGCAGCATGGACGGCCCCCGTGTAGGGGAAAAACTGTTTTTT. Its protein product is CASSMDGPRVGEKLFF.

This clonotype was seen ten or more times. The chain joins TRBV5-1 to TRBJ1-1, with D possibly TRBD1 on 5 matching bases. Trimming took 5 bases from V and 5 from J, leaving 16 bases between them. Germline CDR1 SGHRS, CDR2 YFSETQ. The CDR3 has 14 amino acids. CDR3: CASSRSQGRTEAFF. The CDR3 DNA sequence: TGCGCCAGCAGTCGTTCCCAGGGACGAACTGAAGCTTTCTTT.

This chain uses TRBV12-3 or TRBV12-4 with TRBJ1-4, with 7 bases matching TRBD1. J was trimmed by 7 bases and V by 3 bases; bases with no gene match: 8. CDR3 length: 15 residues. The CDR3 spells CASSFGQGDGEKLFF. The CDR3 region has the DNA TGTGCCAGCAGTTTTGGGCAGGGGGACGGTGAAAAACTGTTTTTT.

Ten or more counts support this clonotype. The chain combines TRBV5-1 with TRBJ2-7; D not certain. The V and J ends lost 1 base and 5 bases respectively, with 13 bases between them. The CDR3 runs to 14 residues. Germline CDR1 is SGHRS and CDR2 is YFSETQ. This CDR3 is CASSLSGSLNEQYF. In DNA, the CDR3 is TGCGCCAGCAGCTTGTCTGGGTCTCTGAACGAGCAGTACTTC.

There are many counts of this clonotype. V is TRBV29-1 and J is TRBJ1-2; tentatively, D is TRBD1 (5 bases). V was shortened by 4 bases and J by 0 bases, with 6 bases between the two germline ends. The CDR3 is 12 amino acids. Per the germline V gene, CDR1 is SQVTM and CDR2 is ANQGSEA. CDR3 bases: TGCAGCGTTGTGGGGGCTAACTATGGCTACACCTTC. As protein: CSVVGANYGYTF.

J is TRBJ2-1 and V is TRBV25-1; 9 positions agree with TRBD1. Germline CDR1 is MGHDK and CDR2 is SYGVNS. The length of the CDR3 is 15 residues. V dropped 10 bases and J dropped 2; count of bases not matched to a gene: 9. CDR3 nucleotides: TGTGCCACCTACGGACAGGGGAAGGCCTACAATGAGCAGTTCTTC. Its translation is CATYGQGKAYNEQFF.

This clonotype was detected only a few times. The rearrangement uses TRBV7-8 and TRBJ2-1, with 15 bases identical to TRBD2. V dropped 5 bases and J dropped 2; count of bases not matched to a gene: 4. CDR1 and CDR2 from the germline V gene are SGHVS and FQNEAQ. The CDR3 spans 17 residues. The CDR3 bases are TGTGCCAGCAGCCGGACTAGCGGGAGGGGCCCCTACAATGAGCAGTTCTTC. Protein: CASSRTSGRGPYNEQFF.

In its sample, this clonotype was seen a few times. This chain uses TRBV29-1 with TRBJ1-4; D ambiguous. Germline CDR1 reads SQVTM; CDR2 reads ANQGSEA. The CDR3 length is 13 residues. V gave up 1 base and J gave up 7 bases, with 10 bases separating them. The chain's CDR3 is CSVEAGDGEKLFF. In DNA, the CDR3 is TGCAGCGTTGAAGCTGGGGATGGTGAAAAACTGTTTTTT. Together with reference TRBV29-1 and TRBJ1-4, the CDR3 gives the full variable domain: SAVISQKPSRDICQRGTSLTIQCQVDSQVTMMFWYRQQPGQSLTLIATANQGSEATYESGFVIDKFPISRPNLTFSTLTVSNMSPEDSSIYLCSVEAGDGEKLFFGSGTQLSVL.

The rearrangement uses TRBV29-1 and TRBJ2-1, with D perhaps TRBD2 (6 bases). This CDR3 has 15 amino acids. V lost 5 bases to trimming and J lost 0 bases, with 14 bases between them. Germline lookup yields CDR1 SQVTM and CDR2 ANQGSEA. The CDR3 spells CSVLIGLSSYNEQFF. Here the CDR3 DNA reads TGCAGCGTTCTCATCGGACTAAGCTCCTACAATGAGCAGTTCTTC.

The V and J genes are TRBV4-1 and TRBJ2-7; 10 nucleotides match TRBD2. Germline lookup yields CDR1 MGHRA and CDR2 YSYEKL. There are 18 residues in the CDR3. Trimming at V came to 1 base and at J to 0 bases, leaving 9 bases not matched to a gene. CDR3 DNA sequence: TGCGCCAGCAGCCAAGCCCGAGGACTAGCGGACAGCTCCTACGAGCAGTACTTC. Translated, it gives CASSQARGLADSSYEQYF.